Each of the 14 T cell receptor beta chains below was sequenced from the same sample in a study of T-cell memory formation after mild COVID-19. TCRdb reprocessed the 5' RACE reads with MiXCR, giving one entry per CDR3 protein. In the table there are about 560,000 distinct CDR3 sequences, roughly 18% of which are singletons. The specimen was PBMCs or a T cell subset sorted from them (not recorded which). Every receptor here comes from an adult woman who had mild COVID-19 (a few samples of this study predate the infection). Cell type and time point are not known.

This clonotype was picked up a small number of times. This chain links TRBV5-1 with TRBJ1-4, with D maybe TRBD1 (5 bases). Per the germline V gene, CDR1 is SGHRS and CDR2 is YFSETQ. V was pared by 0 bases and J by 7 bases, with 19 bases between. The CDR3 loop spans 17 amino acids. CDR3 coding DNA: TGCGCCAGCAGCTTGGCCTTATCTAGGGGAGGGAGTGAAAAACTGTTTTTT. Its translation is CASSLALSRGGSEKLFF.

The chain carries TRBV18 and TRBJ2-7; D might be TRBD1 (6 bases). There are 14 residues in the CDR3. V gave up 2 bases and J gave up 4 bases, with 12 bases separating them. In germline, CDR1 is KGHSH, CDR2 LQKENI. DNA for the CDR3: TGTGCCAGCTCACCAAAGGACAGAAGATACGAGCAGTACTTC. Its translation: CASSPKDRRYEQYF.

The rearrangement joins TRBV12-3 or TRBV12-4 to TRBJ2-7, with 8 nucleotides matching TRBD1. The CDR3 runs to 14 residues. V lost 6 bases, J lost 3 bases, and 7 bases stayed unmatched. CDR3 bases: TGTGCCAGCAGGGAAACAGGGGGTCGCTACGAGCAGTACTTC. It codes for CASRETGGRYEQYF.

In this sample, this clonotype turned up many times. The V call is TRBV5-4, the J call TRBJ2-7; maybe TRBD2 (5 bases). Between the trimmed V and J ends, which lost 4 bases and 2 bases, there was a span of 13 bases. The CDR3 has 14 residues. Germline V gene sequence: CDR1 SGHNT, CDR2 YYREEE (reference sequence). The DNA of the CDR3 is TGTGCCAGCAGCATCTCCGGGGTAACCTACGAGCAGTACTTC. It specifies CASSISGVTYEQYF. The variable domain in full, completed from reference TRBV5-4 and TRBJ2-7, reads ETGVTQSPTHLIKTRGQQVTLRCSSQSGHNTVSWYQQALGQGPQFIFQYYREEENGRGNFPPRFSGLQFPNYSSELNVNALELDDSALYLCASSISGVTYEQYFGPGTRLTVT.

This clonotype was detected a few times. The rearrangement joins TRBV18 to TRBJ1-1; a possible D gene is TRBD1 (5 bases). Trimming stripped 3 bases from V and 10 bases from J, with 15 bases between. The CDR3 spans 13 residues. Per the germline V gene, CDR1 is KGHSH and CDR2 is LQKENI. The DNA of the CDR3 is TGTGCCAGCTCACCCTCCGCCGGGGGGGTAGCTTTCTTT. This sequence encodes CASSPSAGGVAFF.

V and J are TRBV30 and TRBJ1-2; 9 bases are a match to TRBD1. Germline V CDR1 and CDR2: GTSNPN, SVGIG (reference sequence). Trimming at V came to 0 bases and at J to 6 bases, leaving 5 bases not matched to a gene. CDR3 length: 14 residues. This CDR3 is CAWSVLTGGNGYTF. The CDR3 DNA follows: TGTGCCTGGAGTGTACTGACAGGGGGGAATGGCTACACCTTC.

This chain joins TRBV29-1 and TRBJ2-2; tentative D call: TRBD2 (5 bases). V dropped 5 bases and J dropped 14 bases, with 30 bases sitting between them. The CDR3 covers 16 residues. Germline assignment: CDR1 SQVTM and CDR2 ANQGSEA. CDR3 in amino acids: CSVKIDGQDTGERLFF. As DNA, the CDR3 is TGCAGCGTTAAAATCGACGGGCAAGATACCGGGGAGCGCCTGTTTTTT.

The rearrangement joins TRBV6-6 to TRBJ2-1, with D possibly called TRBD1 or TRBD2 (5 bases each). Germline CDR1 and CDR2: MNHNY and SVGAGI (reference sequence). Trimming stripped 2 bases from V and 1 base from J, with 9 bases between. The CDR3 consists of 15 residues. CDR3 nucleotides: TGTGCCAGCAGTTACGGGGGTAGGTCCTACAATGAGCAGTTCTTC. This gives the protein CASSYGGRSYNEQFF.

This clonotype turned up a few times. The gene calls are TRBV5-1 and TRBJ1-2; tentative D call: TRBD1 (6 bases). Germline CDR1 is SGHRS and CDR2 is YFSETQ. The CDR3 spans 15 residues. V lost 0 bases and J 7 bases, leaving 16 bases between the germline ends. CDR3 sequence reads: CASSLAEGGIGGYTF. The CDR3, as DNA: TGCGCCAGCAGCTTGGCGGAGGGGGGCATCGGTGGCTACACCTTC. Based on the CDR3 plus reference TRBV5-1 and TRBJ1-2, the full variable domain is KAGVTQTPRYLIKTRGQQVTLSCSPISGHRSVSWYQQTPGQGLQFLFEYFSETQRNKGNFPGRFSGRQFSNSRSEMNVSTLELGDSALYLCASSLAEGGIGGYTFGSGTRLTVV.

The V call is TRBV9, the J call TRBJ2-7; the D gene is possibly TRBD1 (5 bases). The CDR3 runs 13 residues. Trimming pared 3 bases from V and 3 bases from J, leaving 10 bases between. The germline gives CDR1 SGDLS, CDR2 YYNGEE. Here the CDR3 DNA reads TGTGCCAGCAGCGCTGACAGCTTCTACGAGCAGTACTTC. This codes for CASSADSFYEQYF. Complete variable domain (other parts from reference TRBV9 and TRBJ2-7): DSGVTQTPKHLITATGQRVTLRCSPRSGDLSVYWYQQSLDQGLQFLIQYYNGEERAKGNILERFSAQQFPDLHSELNLSSLELGDSALYFCASSADSFYEQYFGPGTRLTVT.

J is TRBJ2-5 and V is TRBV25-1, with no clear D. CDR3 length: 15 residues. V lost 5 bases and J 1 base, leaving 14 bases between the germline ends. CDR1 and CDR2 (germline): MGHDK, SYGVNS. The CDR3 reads CASSLPSPPQETQYF. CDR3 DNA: TGTGCCAGCAGTCTACCCTCACCCCCCCAAGAGACCCAGTACTTC.

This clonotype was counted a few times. The CDR3 protein is CASSRIMNTEAFF. In DNA form, the CDR3 reads TGTGCCAGCAGCAGGATTATGAACACTGAAGCTTTCTTT. The chain couples TRBV7-9 to TRBJ1-1; D unresolved. The germline V gene encodes CDR1 SEHNR and CDR2 FQNEAQ (reference sequence). Trimming took 5 bases from V and 0 from J, leaving 7 bases between them. The CDR3 is made up of 13 amino acids.

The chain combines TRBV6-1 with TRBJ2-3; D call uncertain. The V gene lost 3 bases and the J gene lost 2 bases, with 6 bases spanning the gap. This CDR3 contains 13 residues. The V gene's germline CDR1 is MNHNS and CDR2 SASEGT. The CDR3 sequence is CASSEAHTDTQYF. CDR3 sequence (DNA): TGTGCCAGCAGTGAGGCTCACACAGATACGCAGTATTTT.

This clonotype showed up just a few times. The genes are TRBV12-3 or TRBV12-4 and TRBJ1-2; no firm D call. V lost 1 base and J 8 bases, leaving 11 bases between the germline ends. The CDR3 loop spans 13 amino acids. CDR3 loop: CASSLGGSSGYTF. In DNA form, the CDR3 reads TGTGCCAGCAGTTTAGGGGGATCGAGCGGCTACACCTTC.